The present TCR beta chain was sequenced within a study of breast tumors, draining lymph nodes, adjacent tissues (dated by TCRdb to 2016 to 2018). For the study in its entirety: In breast cancer patients, the study compared the TCR beta repertoires of tumor, adjacent nontumor tissue and axillary lymph nodes. In human breast cancer, the study set out to assess how tumor, surrounding tissue and draining lymph node repertoires relate to one another and whether T cells might be exchanged between them.

Sequencing was performed on an Illumina HiSeq 2000. Multiplex PCR amplification was used to build the TCR beta chain libraries. High-throughput sequencing was used to analyze the amplified TCR beta chain products. The public reads were reprocessed in TCRdb via fastp at Q25 and MiXCR, keeping in-frame beta chains. Entries are consolidated by CDR3 protein sequence, retaining the most common genes and DNA. The table for this sample lists around 150,000 distinct CDR3 sequences; less than 35% of them were counted only once. About 2.5% of the sample rests with the top ten. V sheds 5 bases and J sheds 5 bases, leaving 15 bases between their ends. In the germline V gene, CDR1 corresponds to SGHAT and CDR2 to FQNNGV. From the cysteine through the phenylalanine, the CDR3 covers 14 amino acids. Left in the record is the CDR3 DNA by itself, 42 bases read in frame from the first base. Lymph node samples came from the axillary draining lymph nodes of breast cancer patients.

Summary of the overall study and its limitations: Tumor T-cell repertoires showed less diversity than lymph node repertoires and more diversity than nontumor tissue repertoires, and tumor T-cell repertoires showed preferential V and J gene usage. The similarity between tumor and nontumor tissue repertoires was significantly greater in luminal-like breast cancer than in basal-like breast cancer. The data were judged consistent with most tumor T cells deriving from the lymph node and then expanding within tumor tissue. Rather than being directly demonstrated, the conclusion that tumor T cells originate in lymph nodes was presented as consistent with a hypothesis.

This clonotype was observed at least ten times. Its antigen specificity is not known. The sample holds no much larger clone one base away, and base qualities are not on file. Recombination joined TRBV11-2 with TRBJ2-5, with no confidently assigned D gene. The specimen was axillary lymph node tissue. This receptor was identified in a female donor with breast cancer. Some clones in this sample may be carry-over from other donors' samples. CDR3 protein: CASSQSASRETQYF. The nucleotides are TGTGCCAGCAGCCAGAGCGCGTCGCGGGAGACCCAGTACTTC.